The T cell receptor (beta chain) described here comes from a study of blood T cell repertoires in COVID-19. In the study overall: Specimens from acute and convalescent COVID-19 originated in the United States, Italy and Spain. T cells, B-cell-depleted T cells, or PBMCs supplied cDNA or gDNA.

Patients in Seattle were enrolled during active infection, then followed longitudinally. Per the original methods: How many nucleated cells were present was estimated from reference gene primer amplification. The repertoire was sequenced with immunoSEQ multiplex PCR; TCRdb's copy has only in-frame clones and lacks some. The V and J calls and clone size are taken from that table; D and trimming were inferred from the DNA. The sample contains about 350,000 clones, roughly 90% of which appear only once. Deletions cut 4 bases from V and 8 bases from J, with 17 bases between. From germline, CDR1 is LGHDT and CDR2 YNNKEL (reference sequence). This CDR3 is 14 amino acids long.

Input material: peripheral blood. The chain joins TRBV3-1 (or the pseudogene TRBV3-2) to TRBJ1-2; D is ambiguous. The sequence came from a woman aged 55-75 years with COVID-19, enrolled during active disease. The CDR3: CASSLSNQVDGYTF. For the CDR3, the DNA is TGTGCCAGCAGCCTTTCGAACCAGGTCGACGGCTACACCTTC.